These T cell receptor beta chains were read from a single sample in a study of T cell responses to AZD1222 COVID-19 vaccine. Assay: immunoSEQ multiplex PCR; the TCRdb copy retains only in-frame clones and omits some. The data hold 150,000 or so clones, with about 90% observed a single time. The sequences come from peripheral blood, collected 28 days after the second AZD1222 dose. The receptors shown here come from an adult who received the AZD1222 COVID-19 vaccine. CDR3s include the opening cysteine and the closing phenylalanine or tryptophan. Fields, in order: J gene, clone size, D gene, V gene, CDR3 DNA, CDR3 protein. A D gene is named only where the DNA matches it firmly. Not all rows give a size; the values are once, few, many and, for expanded clones, a class.

TRBJ2-1	once	TRBD1	TRBV7-2	TGTGCCAGCAGCCTCGACAGGGTCGGAAATGAGCAGTTCTTC	CASSLDRVGNEQFF
TRBJ2-3	.	.	TRBV3-1/TRBV3-2	TGTGCCAGCAGCCAAGAAGGGTGGGGGGTCACAGATACGCAGTATTTT	CASSQEGWGVTDTQYF
TRBJ2-2	.	TRBD2	TRBV7-6	TGTGCCAGCCCCTCCCTTATGGGCGGGAGCCTCGCGAACACCGGGGAGCTGTTTTTT	CASPSLMGGSLANTGELFF
TRBJ2-3	.	TRBD1	TRBV7-2	TGTGCCAGCAGCTTAGGGGGACAGGGGGCAGATACGCAGTATTTT	CASSLGGQGADTQYF
TRBJ1-1	.	TRBD1	TRBV10-3	TGTGCCATCAGTGAGCCCGGAAACATAAGGGACAGGGAGGCTTTCTTT	CAISEPGNIRDREAFF
TRBJ1-6	.	.	TRBV4-3	TGCGCCAGCAGCCAAGATAGCAGCTCCTATAATTCACCCCTCCACTTT	CASSQDSSSYNSPLHF
TRBJ2-1	.	.	TRBV5-4	TGTGCCAGCAGCTTGGCTATAAGTTGGGTTAGCTCCTACAATGAGCAGTTCTTC	CASSLAISWVSSYNEQFF
TRBJ1-2	.	.	TRBV18	TGTGCCAGCTCACCAAGTGGGGACGGACCTTATGGCTACACCTTC	CASSPSGDGPYGYTF
TRBJ1-2	.	.	TRBV28	TGTGCCAGCAGTGTGGAGTGGCAGGGCTATGGCTACACCTTC	CASSVEWQGYGYTF
TRBJ1-2	.	.	TRBV24-1	TGTGCCACCAGTGACTGGACAGTTAACTATGGCTACACCTTC	CATSDWTVNYGYTF
TRBJ2-7	.	.	TRBV11-2	TGTGCCAGCAGCTCCCGTAGAGCCTACGAGCAGTACTTC	CASSSRRAYEQYF
TRBJ1-1	once	.	TRBV15	TGTGCCACCAGCGAGCCATACAGGGAGAACACTGAAGCTTTCTTT	CATSEPYRENTEAFF
TRBJ2-1	.	TRBD2	TRBV5-1	TGCGCCAGCCAAGGGTCTGCTAGCGGGACCGGTCAGTTCTTC	CASQGSASGTGQFF
TRBJ2-3	.	TRBD1	TRBV10-3	TGTGCCATCAGCTACGGGACAGTAGGGACAGATACGCAGTATTTT	CAISYGTVGTDTQYF
TRBJ1-5	.	TRBD1	TRBV27	TGTGCCAGCAGCCCTCTTAGACAGGGCTTCGGCAATCAGCCCCAGCATTTT	CASSPLRQGFGNQPQHF
TRBJ1-6	.	TRBD1	TRBV9	TGTGCCAGCAGCGCGACAGGGAGGGATTCACCCCTCCACTTT	CASSATGRDSPLHF
TRBJ1-4	.	.	TRBV7-2	TGTGCCAGCAGCCCCTTGGGCAGGGGTGGGGCTAATGAAAAACTGTTTTTT	CASSPLGRGGANEKLFF
TRBJ2-2	.	.	TRBV27	TGTGCCAGCAACCCCTGGGGCGGAACCGGGGAGCTGTTTTTT	CASNPWGGTGELFF
TRBJ1-1	.	.	TRBV11-2	TGTGCCAGCAGCCCCCGAACCTCTAACACTGAAGCTTTCTTT	CASSPRTSNTEAFF
TRBJ2-5	.	.	TRBV12-3/TRBV12-4	TGTGCCAGCAGTTTGGCAGGGAGAGAGACCCAGTACTTC	CASSLAGRETQYF
TRBJ2-2	.	.	TRBV19	TGTGCCATCTCTGGAGGGGTTACCGGGGAGCTGTTTTTT	CAISGGVTGELFF
TRBJ1-2	.	.	TRBV24-1	TGTGCCACCTACGGAGGGACCCCTGGGGGCTACACCTTC	CATYGGTPGGYTF
TRBJ1-5	.	TRBD1	TRBV7-2	TGTGCCAGCAGCTTCGGAGGGACAGGGCATCAGCCCCAGCATTTT	CASSFGGTGHQPQHF
TRBJ2-7	.	.	TRBV3-1/TRBV3-2	TGTGCCAGCAGCCAGGGGTGGAACGTTAACCTCGAGCAGTACTTC	CASSQGWNVNLEQYF
TRBJ1-1	.	.	TRBV10-2	TGCGCCAGCAGTGTTGAGGGATGGACTGAAGCTTTCTTT	CASSVEGWTEAFF
TRBJ2-7	.	TRBD2	TRBV4-2	TGTGCCAGCAGCCCCGACCAGTGGGGAGCGGGGGAAGGCGAGCAGTACTTC	CASSPDQWGAGEGEQYF
TRBJ2-5	.	TRBD2	TRBV7-2	TGTGCCAGCAGCTACCCGGGGGGGCAAGAGACCCAGTACTTC	CASSYPGGQETQYF